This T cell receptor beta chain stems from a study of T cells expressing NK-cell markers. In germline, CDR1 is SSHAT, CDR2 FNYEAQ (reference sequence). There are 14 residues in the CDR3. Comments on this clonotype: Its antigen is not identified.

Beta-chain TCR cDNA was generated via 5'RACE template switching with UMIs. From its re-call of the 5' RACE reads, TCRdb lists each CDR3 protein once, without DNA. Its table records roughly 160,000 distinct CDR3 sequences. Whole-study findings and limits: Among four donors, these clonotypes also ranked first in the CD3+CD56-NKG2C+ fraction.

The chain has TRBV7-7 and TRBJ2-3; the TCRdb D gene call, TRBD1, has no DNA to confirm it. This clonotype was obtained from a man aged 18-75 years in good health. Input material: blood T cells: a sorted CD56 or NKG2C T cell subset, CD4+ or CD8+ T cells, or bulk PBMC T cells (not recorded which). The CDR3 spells CASSLTRVADTQYF.